This T cell receptor (beta chain) was identified in a study of T cell changes during pregnancy in multiple sclerosis. Method: immunoSEQ multiplex PCR; TCRdb's copy keeps in-frame clones and lacks some. Altogether about 18,000 clones are present, 84% being singletons, with the ten largest covering 18%. The CDR3 covers 18 residues. The V gene's germline CDR1 is SGHAT and CDR2 FQNNGV. V was pared by 1 base and J by 3 bases, with 19 bases between. The sample was CD8+ T cells from peripheral blood mononuclear cells, taken in the third trimester of pregnancy. The chain has TRBV11-2 and TRBJ1-5; a weak D match, TRBD1 (6 bases). This clonotype originated in a female donor in good health, enrolled as a control in a pregnancy study. CDR3 sequence reads: CASSLGWGGGGSNQPQHF. The CDR3 DNA follows: TGTGCCAGCAGCTTAGGATGGGGAGGGGGGGGCTCCAATCAGCCCCAGCATTTT.